Sequencing of this T cell receptor (beta chain) was carried out in a study of blood T cell repertoires in COVID-19. Turning to the study itself: Sites in the United States, Italy and Spain provided acute and convalescent COVID-19 samples. Nucleic acid was either cDNA or gDNA, and it came from T cells, B-cell-depleted T cells, or PBMCs.

In the authors' workflow: Amplification with reference gene primers provided the estimates of nucleated cell counts. Using immunoSEQ multiplex PCR, the repertoire was profiled, and TCRdb retains in-frame clones only, with some absent. The DNA gave D and trimming, while V, J and clone size come from that table. The sample contains 350,000 to 550,000 clones, approximately 90% of which appear only once. The J segment lost 5 bases and the V segment lost 5 bases, leaving 11 bases of the junction unmatched. In germline, CDR1 is MNHEY, CDR2 SMNVEV (reference sequence). This CDR3 region has 15 residues. Sequenced: peripheral blood. This sequence originates from a woman aged 25 to 45 with acute or convalescent COVID-19. This chain joins TRBV27 and TRBJ2-5; 7 bases align to TRBD2. This CDR3 reads CASSGGGSGLETQYF. The CDR3 DNA sequence: TGTGCCAGCAGTGGCGGGGGATCCGGGTTGGAGACCCAGTACTTC.